This TCR beta chain was observed in a study of blood T cell repertoires in COVID-19. Study context: The study drew acute and convalescent COVID-19 samples from the United States, Italy and Spain.

CDR3 length: 16 residues. Trimming cost V 8 bases and J 0 bases; bases outside gene matches: 9. CDR1 LNHDA and CDR2 SQIVND come from the germline V gene (reference sequence). Original analysis: Nucleated cell number was recorded as an estimate derived from reference gene primer amplification. The assay was immunoSEQ multiplex PCR, and TCRdb's table has in-frame clones only and misses some. That table supplies the V and J calls and clone size; D and trimming were determined from the DNA. The table includes 410,000 or so clones, about nine tenths detected once. The gene calls are TRBV19 and TRBJ2-3; TRBD2 aligns across 9 bases. Sample: peripheral blood. This TCR was sampled from a woman aged 40 to 49 with COVID-19, enrolled during active disease. The CDR3 is CASSSRLAESTDTQYF. The CDR3 DNA reads TGTGCCAGTTCATCGCGACTAGCGGAAAGCACAGATACGCAGTATTTT.